The 30 T cell receptor beta chains below were found in one sample sequenced in a study of blood T cell repertoires in COVID-19. The method was immunoSEQ multiplex PCR; TCRdb's version includes in-frame clones alone and lacks a portion of them. Altogether 30,000 to 40,000 clones are present, approximately 91% being singletons, with the ten largest covering about 4.9%. Material: peripheral blood. These receptors were collected from a human donor in a cohort sampled during active COVID-19.

The chain joins TRBV4-1 to TRBJ2-3, with 10 bases aligning to TRBD2. V was pared by 2 bases and J by 7 bases, with 6 bases of the junction left unmatched. The CDR3 has 15 residues. Germline V gene data show CDR1 as MGHRA and CDR2 as YSYEKL. DNA of the CDR3: TGCGCCAGCAGCCAACAGAGCGGGGGGGTAAATACGCAGTATTTT. Translation: CASSQQSGGVNTQYF.

In DNA form, the CDR3 reads TGTGCCAGCAGCCAAGCCACAGATACGCAGTATTTT. Amino acids: CASSQATDTQYF. The chain couples TRBV11-3 to TRBJ2-3; D not certain. Germline V CDR1 and CDR2: SGHNT, YENEEA. Trimming removed 5 bases from V and 2 bases from J, with 5 bases in between. This CDR3 is built from 12 residues.

The gene calls are TRBV9 and TRBJ2-5; D might be TRBD1 (6 bases). The germline V gene has CDR1 SGDLS and CDR2 YYNGEE. Trimming removed 2 bases at V and 4 bases at J, with 15 bases between. The CDR3 sequence is 15 residues long. The CDR3 protein is CASSVGVLGGETQYF. The CDR3 DNA reads as TGTGCCAGCAGCGTTGGTGTACTAGGGGGAGAGACCCAGTACTTC.

The rearrangement links TRBV7-9 to TRBJ1-4, with TRBD1 identical over 9 bases. This CDR3 region has 18 residues. CDR1 SEHNR and CDR2 FQNEAQ come from the germline V gene (reference sequence). J lost 5 bases, V lost 4 bases, and 14 bases had no gene match. CDR3 nucleotides: TGTGCCAGCAGCTCCCGGGACAGGGTACCCGGGTTCAATGAAAAACTGTTTTTT. Its protein product is CASSSRDRVPGFNEKLFF. The full variable domain, completed using reference TRBV7-9 and TRBJ1-4, is DTGVSQNPRHKITKRGQNVTFRCDPISEHNRLYWYRQTLGQGPEFLTYFQNEAQLEKSRLLSDRFSAERPKGSFSTLEIQRTEQGDSAMYLCASSSRDRVPGFNEKLFFGSGTQLSVL.

The chain carries TRBV5-8 and TRBJ1-1, with D perhaps TRBD1 (6 bases). CDR3 size: 14 residues. Germline CDR1 and CDR2: SGHTS and YDEGEE. Trimming pared 0 bases from V and 4 bases from J, leaving 10 bases between. The CDR3 DNA reads TGTGCCAGCAGCTTGGAGGGGGTGCGCACTGAAGCTTTCTTT. Translation gives CASSLEGVRTEAFF.

A single count supports this clone. The chain joins TRBV7-2 to TRBJ1-1, with D hard to call. CDR3 length: 13 amino acids. Germline V gene sequence: CDR1 SGHTA, CDR2 FQGNSA. Trimming stripped 4 bases from V and 5 bases from J, with 11 bases between. The CDR3 sequence is CASSSYISTEAFF. Written as DNA, the CDR3 is TGTGCCAGCAGCTCATACATATCTACTGAAGCTTTCTTT.

The chain has TRBV6-1 and TRBJ2-5; 7 bases map to TRBD1. This CDR3 contains 17 residues. With V trimmed by 1 base and J by 4 bases, 12 bases remained unmatched. From germline, CDR1 is MNHNS and CDR2 SASEGT. In nucleotides, the CDR3 is TGTGCCAGCAGTGAAGGACAGGGCTTCAGTGGTGGAGAGACCCAGTACTTC. Protein: CASSEGQGFSGGETQYF.

The chain is built from TRBV7-2 and TRBJ2-5, with 8 bases identical to TRBD2. CDR1 is SGHTA, CDR2 FQGNSA, per germline. The CDR3 has 16 amino acids. V gave up 4 bases and J gave up 4 bases; unmatched junction bases: 11. CDR3 loop: CASSSSKQAGAETQYF. CDR3 coding DNA: TGTGCCAGCAGCTCCTCGAAGCAAGCGGGAGCAGAGACCCAGTACTTC.

The chain joins TRBV27 to TRBJ2-1; maybe TRBD2 (7 bases). This CDR3 spans 14 amino acids. The ends were cut back, 9 bases at V and 5 bases at J, with 17 bases in the middle. Germline CDR1 is MNHEY and CDR2 is SMNVEV (reference sequence). This CDR3 is CASSWGGGNNEQFF. Written as DNA, the CDR3 is TGTGCCAGTTCTTGGGGAGGGGGAAACAATGAGCAGTTCTTC.

The chain is built from TRBV6-5 and TRBJ2-7, with D perhaps matching TRBD2 (5 bases). V was cut by 2 bases and J by 6 bases, with 11 bases left in between. The CDR3 spans 13 residues. CDR1 and CDR2 from the germline V gene are MNHEY and SVGAGI. The CDR3 nucleotides are TGTGCCAGCAGTTACCGGGCGGGCTCCGAGCAGTACGTC. Amino acids: CASSYRAGSEQYV.

The V and J genes are TRBV2 and TRBJ2-7; possible D gene TRBD1, 5 bases. CDR3 length: 11 residues. With 4 bases removed from V and 12 bases from J, the gap between germline ends came to 13 bases. CDR1 and CDR2 (germline): SNHLY, FYNNEI. CDR3 sequence: CASSGGAPGYV. DNA for the CDR3: TGTGCCAGCAGTGGGGGCGCGCCTGGGTACGTC.

This clone was recorded only once. This chain uses TRBV6-5 with TRBJ1-5; TRBD1 might be the D (6 bases). Trimming left V 6 bases short and J 3 bases short, with 12 bases between. The CDR3 totals 14 residues. Germline V gene lookup returns CDR1 MNHEY and CDR2 SVGAGI. The DNA of the CDR3 is TGTGCCAGCAGAGCCGGACAGAACAATCAGCCCCAGCATTTT. Translating it yields CASRAGQNNQPQHF.

This chain links TRBV5-1 with TRBJ2-1; 10 nucleotides match TRBD2. The V gene end was trimmed by 7 bases and the J gene end by 7 bases; junction bases not matched to a gene: 5. Germline CDR1 SGHRS, CDR2 YFSETQ. The CDR3 totals 13 residues. The CDR3 DNA follows: TGCGCCAGCCGACGGGGACTAGCGAATGAGCAGTTCTTC. Residues: CASRRGLANEQFF. Using reference TRBV5-1 and TRBJ2-1 for the parts outside the CDR3, the full variable domain is KAGVTQTPRYLIKTRGQQVTLSCSPISGHRSVSWYQQTPGQGLQFLFEYFSETQRNKGNFPGRFSGRQFSNSRSEMNVSTLELGDSALYLCASRRGLANEQFFGPGTRLTVL.

The chain carries TRBV5-3 and TRBJ2-7; TRBD2 is a possible D gene (8 bases). TRBV5-3 is an ORF; its function is uncertain. V lost 4 bases, J lost 7 bases, and 33 bases lay in between. The CDR3 has 19 amino acids. CDR3 sequence reads: CARSHPSAGGKAGVWEQYV. The CDR3 nucleotides read TGTGCCAGAAGCCACCCGTCGGCAGGGGGTAAAGCGGGAGTGTGGGAGCAGTACGTC.

This clone was seen just once. The chain couples TRBV5-1 to TRBJ2-6; maybe TRBD2 (6 bases). CDR3 length: 15 amino acids. V dropped 4 bases and J dropped 3 bases, with 11 bases sitting between them. CDR1 is SGHRS, CDR2 YFSETQ, per germline. In DNA form, the CDR3 reads TGCGCCAGCAGCCAAGGCGGGGTTGGGGCCAACGTCCTGACTTTC. Translating gives CASSQGGVGANVLTF.

CDR3 amino acids: CASSQGQGTYGYTF. The CDR3 DNA follows: TGTGCCAGCAGCCAGGGACAGGGGACCTATGGCTACACCTTC. This chain joins TRBV3-1 (or the pseudogene TRBV3-2) and TRBJ1-2; 10 bases line up with TRBD1. CDR1 and CDR2 from the germline V gene are LGHDT and YNNKEL (reference sequence). The CDR3 covers 14 residues. V dropped 3 bases and J dropped 4; count of bases not matched to a gene: 2.

This chain connects TRBV6-5 to TRBJ1-2; TRBD1 agrees at 7 bases. Germline CDR1 and CDR2: MNHEY and SVGAGI. This CDR3 has 15 amino acids. V was pared by 2 bases and J by 0 bases, with 3 bases of the junction left unmatched. CDR3 DNA sequence: TGTGCCAGCAGTTACACACAGGGGCCTAACTATGGCTACACCTTC. The encoded protein is CASSYTQGPNYGYTF.

The CDR3 reads CASSQSPASGGAGANVLTF. In DNA, the CDR3 is TGTGCCAGCAGCCAAAGTCCGGCTAGCGGGGGGGCAGGGGCCAACGTCCTGACTTTC. The chain couples TRBV3-1 (or the pseudogene TRBV3-2) to TRBJ2-6, with 12 nucleotides matching TRBD2. The CDR3 contains 19 residues. Per the germline V gene, CDR1 is LGHDT and CDR2 is YNNKEL (reference sequence). The J segment lost 4 bases and the V segment lost 2 bases, leaving 9 bases of the junction unmatched.

The V gene is TRBV6-6, the J gene TRBJ1-1, with a tentative D call TRBD1 (6 bases). Germline lookup yields CDR1 MNHNY and CDR2 SVGAGI (reference sequence). Trimming left V 4 bases short and J 0 bases short, with 9 bases between. The CDR3 is 14 amino acids. This chain's CDR3 is CASSLQGLNTEAFF. CDR3 DNA: TGTGCCAGCAGTTTACAGGGCCTGAACACTGAAGCTTTCTTT.

This chain uses TRBV9 with TRBJ2-3; TRBD2 matches at 7 bases. Germline V gene sequence: CDR1 SGDLS, CDR2 YYNGEE. The CDR3 has 16 amino acids. After removal of 3 bases from V and 0 bases from J, the junction contained 7 bases not matched to a gene. CDR3 DNA: TGTGCCAGCAGCGCCAAACTAGCGACTAGCACAGATACGCAGTATTTT. Protein: CASSAKLATSTDTQYF.

The chain combines TRBV5-1 with TRBJ2-1; D remains unclear. V lost 0 bases and J 5 bases, leaving 9 bases between the germline ends. CDR3 length equals 14 residues. CDR1 and CDR2 from the germline V gene are SGHRS and YFSETQ. The CDR3 loop reads CASSLVPSDNEQFF. In DNA, the CDR3 is TGCGCCAGCAGCTTGGTTCCGTCAGACAATGAGCAGTTCTTC.

This chain uses TRBV18 with TRBJ1-3; D perhaps matches TRBD1 (5 bases). The CDR3 runs to 15 residues. Per germline, CDR1 KGHSH and CDR2 LQKENI. Deletions cut 3 bases from V and 3 bases from J, with 12 bases between. The CDR3 DNA is TGTGCCAGCTCACCCGATGCGGGGGTTGGAAACACCATATATTTT. Translating gives CASSPDAGVGNTIYF.

This chain links TRBV11-3 with TRBJ2-1; 10 bases are shared with TRBD2. CDR1 SGHNT and CDR2 YENEEA come from the germline V gene. The V segment lost 1 base and the J segment 6 bases; nucleotides outside the gene matches: 6. The CDR3 has 16 amino acids. CDR3 nucleotides: TGTGCCAGCAGCTTAGTCGTAGCGGGAGGTAGCAATGAGCAGTTCTTC. Its protein product is CASSLVVAGGSNEQFF.

This chain links TRBV28 with TRBJ2-4, with 11 bases that match TRBD1. Trimming removed 6 bases from V and 3 bases from J; junction bases left unmatched: 4. The CDR3 is 15 amino acids. Per germline, CDR1 MDHEN and CDR2 SYDVKM. In DNA, the CDR3 is TGTGCCAGCAGGGGACAGGGGGAGGGCAAAAACATTCAGTACTTC. This gives the protein CASRGQGEGKNIQYF.

This sequence joins TRBV7-2 and TRBJ2-3; D call uncertain. Trimming shortened V by 0 bases and J by 2 bases, and 12 bases separated the two germline ends. CDR1 is SGHTA and CDR2 is FQGNSA in the germline V gene. The CDR3 is made up of 16 amino acids. The chain's CDR3 is CASSLAPLSSTDTQYF. Here the CDR3 DNA reads TGTGCCAGCAGCTTAGCTCCCCTCTCCTCCACAGATACGCAGTATTTT.

This chain joins TRBV3-1 (or the pseudogene TRBV3-2) and TRBJ2-1; 8 positions agree with TRBD1. CDR1 and CDR2 (germline): LGHDT, YNNKEL (reference sequence). The CDR3 sequence is 17 residues long. With 6 bases clipped from V and 0 bases from J, the junction kept 10 bases outside the gene matches. CDR3 residues: CASSRTGTGSSYNEQFF. CDR3 bases: TGTGCCAGCAGTCGAACCGGGACAGGCAGCTCCTACAATGAGCAGTTCTTC.

J is TRBJ1-2 and V is TRBV19, with TRBD1 identical over 7 bases. CDR1 is LNHDA, CDR2 SQIVND, per germline (reference sequence). V gave up 5 bases and J gave up 8 bases; unmatched junction bases: 8. CDR3 size: 13 residues. CDR3 region: CASSVQTGLGYTF. DNA for the CDR3: TGTGCCAGTAGTGTACAGACAGGGTTGGGCTACACCTTC.

This chain connects TRBV2 to TRBJ2-2; 10 nucleotides agree with TRBD1. V was pared by 4 bases and J by 3 bases, with 2 bases of the junction left unmatched. Germline V gene data show CDR1 as SNHLY and CDR2 as FYNNEI. This CDR3 is 15 amino acids long. The CDR3 reads CASSAGTGDTGELFF. The DNA of the CDR3 is TGTGCCAGCAGTGCAGGGACAGGGGACACCGGGGAGCTGTTTTTT.

V is TRBV5-1 and J is TRBJ2-1; 12 nucleotides align to TRBD2. V shed 4 bases and J 4 bases; nucleotides not matched to a gene: 3. Germline assignment: CDR1 SGHRS and CDR2 YFSETQ. The CDR3 loop spans 15 amino acids. The CDR3 nucleotides read TGCGCCAGCAGCCTTGGACTAGCGGGGTACAATGAGCAGTTCTTC. This encodes CASSLGLAGYNEQFF. Based on the CDR3 plus reference TRBV5-1 and TRBJ2-1, the full variable domain is KAGVTQTPRYLIKTRGQQVTLSCSPISGHRSVSWYQQTPGQGLQFLFEYFSETQRNKGNFPGRFSGRQFSNSRSEMNVSTLELGDSALYLCASSLGLAGYNEQFFGPGTRLTVL.

This chain joins TRBV11-3 and TRBJ2-2; 7 nucleotides line up with TRBD2. Germline CDR1 reads SGHNT; CDR2 reads YENEEA. The CDR3 extends over 15 amino acids. J lost 1 base, V lost 1 base, and 0 bases had no gene match. The CDR3 sequence is CASSLAGGNTGELFF. In nucleotides, the CDR3 is TGTGCCAGCAGCTTAGCGGGAGGGAACACCGGGGAGCTGTTTTTT.